Each of the 6 T cell receptor beta chains below was sequenced from the same sample in a study of blood T cell repertoires in COVID-19 (dated by TCRdb to about 2020). Libraries came from the immunoSEQ multiplex PCR assay. Sourced from immuneACCESS, this table was stored by TCRdb with only in-frame sequences that have V and J called. A share of the clones is absent; for the studies checked, an unresolved V gene accounts for under half, and the remainder has no known explanation. For this sample there are 200,000 to 300,000 clones; approximately 83% appear just once. 3.3% of the sample lies in the top ten. Source material: PBMCs or T cells enriched from blood (not recorded which). The receptors were sampled from a woman aged 40 to 49 with acute COVID-19.

This chain links TRBV4-1 with TRBJ1-1; D is ambiguous. V was pared by 0 bases and J by 4 bases, with 15 bases between. Germline loops: CDR1 MGHRA, CDR2 YSYEKL. The length of the CDR3 is 16 residues. The CDR3 DNA sequence: TGCGCCAGCAGCCAAGAACCTGAGGGCGTGGGCACTGAAGCTTTCTTT. It yields the protein CASSQEPEGVGTEAFF.

Written as DNA, the CDR3 is TGCAGCGTTGAAGATCTTGAAGCAGGGCAAGGGAAATTTGGAAACACCATATATTTT. This gives the protein CSVEDLEAGQGKFGNTIYF. The chain couples TRBV29-1 to TRBJ1-3; TRBD1 might be the D (5 bases). From germline, CDR1 is SQVTM and CDR2 ANQGSEA. V shed 0 bases and J shed 3 bases, with 24 bases lying between them. The CDR3 extends over 19 amino acids.

The chain employs TRBV7-6 and TRBJ2-1, with D maybe TRBD1 (6 bases). The CDR3 runs 15 residues. Germline CDR1 and CDR2: SGHVS and FNYEAQ. The germline V and J ends were trimmed by 5 bases and 8 bases, with 19 bases remaining between them. The CDR3 protein is CASSPEGDPLDEQFF. The CDR3 region has the DNA TGTGCCAGCAGCCCAGAGGGGGACCCTTTGGATGAGCAGTTCTTC.

The chain carries TRBV5-5 and TRBJ2-5; 7 nucleotides match TRBD1. V lost 4 bases to trimming and J lost 5 bases; unmatched junction nucleotides: 5. The CDR3 loop spans 13 amino acids. The germline CDR1 and CDR2 sequences are SGHKS and YYEKEE (reference sequence). The DNA of the CDR3 is TGTGCCAGCAGCCCGGGGACAGTCGAGACCCAGTACTTC. Amino acid sequence: CASSPGTVETQYF. The full variable domain, in which reference TRBV5-5 and TRBJ2-5 provide the parts outside the CDR3, is DAGVTQSPTHLIKTRGQQVTLRCSPISGHKSVSWYQQVLGQGPQFIFQYYEKEERGRGNFPDRFSARQFPNYSSELNVNALLLGDSALYLCASSPGTVETQYFGPGTRLLVL.

The chain uses TRBV7-9 and TRBJ2-3; D is undetermined. V gave up 3 bases and J gave up 0 bases, with 4 bases separating them. CDR3 length: 13 residues. CDR1 and CDR2 (germline): SEHNR, FQNEAQ (reference sequence). As DNA, the CDR3 is TGTGCCAGCAGCTTGAGCAGCACAGATACGCAGTATTTT. Protein: CASSLSSTDTQYF.

V and J are TRBV27 and TRBJ2-7; D remains ambiguous. Germline loops: CDR1 MNHEY, CDR2 SMNVEV (reference sequence). V was clipped by 7 bases and J by 3 bases, with 16 bases between them. The CDR3 contains 14 residues. The CDR3 coding sequence is TGTGCCAGCATGACTGGTTACGGCAACTACGAGCAGTACTTC. Amino acids: CASMTGYGNYEQYF.